A single sample is the source of the 4 T cell receptor beta chains below, sequenced in a study of a mutant IDH1 vaccine in newly diagnosed glioma. Described time point: week 5, during vaccination. Vaccinated patients received 300 ug of mutant IDH1 20-mer peptide per dose, with topical imiquimod. Assay used: immunoSEQ multiplex PCR; TCRdb lists only in-frame clones, some missing. The sample lists 32,000 or so clones; around 87% were seen once. These TCRs' antigens remain unknown. Sequenced here: peripheral blood mononuclear cells (PBMCs), sampled from a glioma patient whose treatment included an IDH1 peptide vaccine. These TCRs come from a woman in her thirties or forties with glioma. Some clones in this sample may be carry-over from other donors' samples.

The chain links TRBV5-1 to TRBJ2-7; TRBD1 might be the D (7 bases). V lost 7 bases, J lost 0 bases, and 11 bases lay in between. CDR1 and CDR2 from the germline V gene are SGHRS and YFSETQ. The length of the CDR3 is 13 residues. The CDR3 here is CASWGDSSYEQYF. The CDR3 DNA is TGCGCCAGCTGGGGGGACAGCTCCTACGAGCAGTACTTC.

The V gene is TRBV27, the J gene TRBJ2-3; D is undetermined. In germline, CDR1 is MNHEY, CDR2 SMNVEV (reference sequence). The CDR3 runs 14 residues. The ends were cut back, 8 bases at V and 5 bases at J, with 17 bases in the middle. CDR3 loop: CASQVSDRVDTQYF. The CDR3 bases are TGTGCCAGCCAGGTGTCCGATCGGGTAGATACGCAGTATTTT.

This sequence joins TRBV29-1 and TRBJ2-2; 9 positions agree with TRBD2. Germline CDR1 SQVTM, CDR2 ANQGSEA. J gave up 7 bases and V 4 bases, and 4 bases lay outside the gene matches. The CDR3 loop spans 13 amino acids. The CDR3 reads CSVGTSEIGELFF. The CDR3, as DNA: TGCAGCGTTGGGACTAGCGAAATCGGGGAGCTGTTTTTT.

The chain employs TRBV5-6 and TRBJ2-2; TRBD2 aligns across 7 bases. Unmatched junction bases numbered 5, after V lost 4 bases and J lost 8 bases. Germline V gene sequence: CDR1 SGHDT, CDR2 YYEEEE. The CDR3 runs 13 residues. CDR3 amino acids: CASSLGGVGELFF. CDR3 bases: TGTGCCAGCAGCCTGGGAGGGGTAGGGGAGCTGTTTTTT.